Listed below are T cell receptor beta chains from one sample, sequenced in a study of cytomegalovirus exposure and HLA in healthy donors. Measured with immunoSEQ multiplex PCR; TCRdb has only the in-frame clones, and not every one. The data show a few hundred thousand clones, with about four fifths seen just once and 2.5% to 3% held by the top ten. Sample: PBMCs. Receptor source: a man aged 25 to 40 in good health and CMV-seronegative. CDR3s include the opening cysteine and the closing phenylalanine or tryptophan. Each record gives: D gene, clone size, V gene, J gene, CDR3 protein, CDR3 DNA. A D gene is named only where the DNA matches it firmly. Size values are once, few and many counts, or a class for expanded clones, and some rows have none.

TRBD2	.	TRBV5-4	TRBJ2-1	CASSLDGGGAHSEQFF	TGTGCCAGCAGCTTGGATGGCGGGGGGGCGCATAGTGAGCAGTTCTTC
TRBD1	.	TRBV6-1	TRBJ2-3	CASRQGAPRTDTQYF	TGTGCCAGCAGGCAGGGGGCGCCGAGAACAGATACGCAGTATTTT
.	.	TRBV5-6	TRBJ1-1	CASSLDGGATEAFF	TGTGCCAGCAGCTTGGATGGGGGGGCGACTGAAGCTTTCTTT
.	.	TRBV7-9	TRBJ1-4	CASSLRQGSTNEKLFF	TGTGCCAGCAGCTTACGGCAGGGATCAACTAATGAAAAACTGTTTTTT
TRBD1	.	TRBV15	TRBJ2-7	CATSRHRDRGAEQYF	TGTGCCACCAGCAGACACCGGGACAGGGGGGCCGAGCAGTACTTC
.	.	TRBV10-1	TRBJ2-1	CASMGLTFYEQFF	TGCGCCAGTATGGGACTCACGTTCTATGAGCAGTTCTTC
TRBD2	.	TRBV5-8	TRBJ2-3	CASKGGHSTDTQYF	TGTGCCAGCAAGGGAGGGCACAGCACAGATACGCAGTATTTT
.	.	TRBV2	TRBJ2-3	CASSRVQVTDTQYF	TGTGCCAGCAGCCGCGTCCAAGTCACAGATACGCAGTATTTT
TRBD1	.	TRBV27	TRBJ1-2	CASRAGSGQGFYGYTF	TGTGCCAGCAGGGCTGGCAGCGGACAGGGATTCTATGGCTACACCTTC
.	.	TRBV13	TRBJ2-1	CASSRKGRNSYNEQFF	TGTGCCAGCAGTCGGAAAGGGAGGAACTCCTACAATGAGCAGTTCTTC
.	.	TRBV19	TRBJ1-1	CASSPHDRNTEAFF	TGTGCCAGTAGTCCCCACGACAGGAACACTGAAGCTTTCTTT
.	.	TRBV10-1	TRBJ1-3	CASSSVSGNTIYF	TGCGCCAGTTCCAGCGTTTCTGGAAACACCATATATTTT
.	.	TRBV28	TRBJ2-7	CASSLGQGGPYF	TGTGCCAGCAGTTTAGGACAGGGAGGGCCGTACTTC
TRBD1	.	TRBV6-1	TRBJ1-6	CASSHAGTVNSPLHF	TGTGCCAGCAGTCACGCCGGGACAGTAAATTCACCCCTCCACTTT
.	.	TRBV27	TRBJ1-1	CASSGGWGTEAFF	TGTGCCAGCAGTGGGGGGTGGGGCACTGAAGCTTTCTTT
.	.	TRBV5-6	TRBJ2-7	CASSRGAGAGEQYF	TGTGCCAGCAGCCGAGGGGCAGGGGCGGGCGAGCAGTACTTC
.	once	TRBV5-1	TRBJ1-5	CASSWTRGQPQHF	TGCGCCAGCAGCTGGACCCGGGGGCAGCCCCAGCATTTT
TRBD2	.	TRBV6-1	TRBJ2-2	CASRGLAVNTGELFF	TGTGCCAGCCGAGGACTAGCGGTCAACACCGGGGAGCTGTTTTTT
.	once	TRBV5-1	TRBJ1-1	CASSLGPGGFLMNTEAFF	TGCGCCAGCAGCTTGGGCCCCGGGGGATTTCTAATGAACACTGAAGCTTTCTTT
TRBD1	once	TRBV19	TRBJ1-1	CASSIRMTGQAGEAFF	TGTGCCAGTAGTATCCGCATGACAGGGCAAGCAGGTGAAGCTTTCTTT
TRBD1	once	TRBV10-3	TRBJ2-1	CAISEGDRGPYNEQFF	TGTGCCATCAGTGAGGGGGACAGGGGCCCCTACAATGAGCAGTTCTTC
.	.	TRBV2	TRBJ2-3	CASSEVGGGTDTQYF	TGTGCCAGCAGTGAAGTAGGGGGGGGCACAGATACGCAGTATTTT
.	.	TRBV2	TRBJ1-2	CASIPRMNYGYTF	TGTGCCAGCATCCCGAGGATGAACTATGGCTACACCTTC
TRBD1	.	TRBV5-3	TRBJ1-2	CARSLHRGSQEDYGYTF	TGTGCCAGAAGCCTTCACAGGGGATCCCAGGAAGACTATGGCTACACCTTC
.	.	TRBV2	TRBJ1-2	CASSGNYGYTF	TGTGCCAGCTCGGGTAACTATGGCTACACCTTC
.	.	TRBV5-6	TRBJ1-4	CASSLASRPSEKLFF	TGTGCCAGCAGCTTGGCGTCCAGGCCAAGCGAAAAACTGTTTTTT
TRBD1	.	TRBV4-2	TRBJ2-7	CASSQGVQGPYEQYF	TGTGCCAGCAGCCAAGGGGTACAGGGGCCCTACGAGCAGTACTTC
TRBD1	.	TRBV7-2	TRBJ2-7	CASSSRTGGVYEQYF	TGTGCCAGCAGCTCGAGGACAGGGGGCGTATACGAGCAGTACTTC
TRBD2	.	TRBV5-1	TRBJ2-7	CASSPTSGGSTSYEQYF	TGCGCCAGCAGCCCGACTAGCGGGGGGTCTACCTCCTACGAGCAGTACTTC
.	.	TRBV7-9	TRBJ1-5	CSSSLQGQPQHF	TGTTCCAGCAGCTTGCAGGGTCAGCCCCAGCATTTT
TRBD1	.	TRBV5-8	TRBJ2-2	CASSVGTGLTGELFF	TGTGCCAGCAGCGTTGGGACAGGCCTCACCGGGGAGCTGTTTTTT
TRBD1	.	TRBV5-4	TRBJ1-2	CASSLKGAVGYTF	TGTGCCAGCAGCTTGAAGGGGGCCGTTGGCTACACCTTC
TRBD1	.	TRBV2	TRBJ1-2	CASTQQGATNYGYTF	TGTGCCAGCACTCAACAGGGGGCAACTAACTATGGCTACACCTTC
.	.	TRBV4-1	TRBJ2-4	CASSQERDSQAKNIQYF	TGCGCCAGCAGCCAAGAGAGAGATAGTCAAGCCAAAAACATTCAGTACTTC
.	.	TRBV11-2	TRBJ2-5	CASSQGGGWGETQYF	TGTGCCAGCAGCCAAGGGGGGGGGTGGGGAGAGACCCAGTACTTC
TRBD1	.	TRBV6-5	TRBJ1-2	CASSPRQGSYGYTF	TGTGCCAGCAGCCCCCGACAGGGGAGCTATGGCTACACCTTC
TRBD1	.	TRBV5-6	TRBJ1-5	CASSSGQPRNQPQHF	TGTGCCAGCAGTTCGGGACAGCCCCGCAATCAGCCCCAGCATTTT
.	.	TRBV29-1	TRBJ2-7	CSVGPRGTYEQYF	TGCAGCGTTGGGCCCCGAGGGACCTACGAGCAGTACTTC
.	.	TRBV6-1	TRBJ2-7	CASSEALLPLYEQYF	TGTGCCAGCAGTGAAGCGCTTTTACCACTCTACGAGCAGTACTTC
.	once	TRBV19	TRBJ1-1	CASSMSQGWAEAFF	TGTGCCAGTAGTATGTCTCAGGGATGGGCTGAAGCTTTCTTT
.	.	TRBV4-1	TRBJ1-1	CASSQDLDTEAFF	TGCGCCAGCAGCCAAGATTTAGACACTGAAGCTTTCTTT
TRBD2	.	TRBV2	TRBJ2-1	CASSEALAGVGEQFF	TGTGCCAGCAGTGAAGCGCTAGCGGGGGTGGGTGAGCAGTTCTTC
.	.	TRBV4-3	TRBJ2-7	CASSQDKGSPYEQYF	TGCGCCAGCAGCCAAGATAAGGGGTCCCCCTACGAGCAGTACTTC